The 7 T cell receptor beta chains below all came from one sample that was sequenced in a study of T cells after yellow fever vaccination. One entry per CDR3 protein, called by TCRdb with MiXCR from the 5' RACE reads. The table has 100,000 to 150,000 distinct CDR3 sequences, under 8.5% seen once; the top ten hold 2.5%. This material consisted of CD4+ T cells sorted from PBMCs, taken 10 to 11 days after the first yellow fever vaccination. These receptors came from a young man who received the YFV17D yellow fever vaccine.

This clonotype has ten or more counts. The genes are TRBV12-3 or TRBV12-4 and TRBJ1-5, with 8 nucleotides matching TRBD1. This CDR3 spans 15 amino acids. V was clipped by 6 bases and J by 2 bases; unmatched bases: 6. The CDR3 sequence is CASSRTGIRNQPQHF. CDR3 nucleotides: TGTGCCAGCAGCCGGACAGGGATCCGCAATCAGCCCCAGCATTTT.

This chain links TRBV6-2 or TRBV6-3 with TRBJ2-7; 8 bases fit TRBD1. This CDR3 spans 14 amino acids. CDR1 and CDR2 from the germline V gene are MNHEY and SVGEGT. The CDR3 DNA is TGTACCAGCCTCCCCGGGACAGGCATCTACGAGCAGTACGTC. Translation: CTSLPGTGIYEQYV.

This clonotype has a count of ten or more. The chain joins TRBV20-1 to TRBJ2-2, with D tentatively TRBD2 (6 bases). In germline, CDR1 is DFQATT, CDR2 SNEGSKA (reference sequence). V was pared by 6 bases and J by 5 bases, with 16 bases between. The CDR3 covers 14 residues. The CDR3 is CSAKHGAGTGELFF. As DNA, the CDR3 is TGCAGTGCCAAGCACGGGGCGGGGACCGGGGAGCTGTTTTTT.

This clonotype has a count of ten or more. The chain joins TRBV12-3 or TRBV12-4 to TRBJ2-3; maybe TRBD1 (5 bases). This CDR3 is 11 amino acids long. V lost 7 bases and J 3 bases, leaving 5 bases between the germline ends. The CDR3 reads CASTGTDTQYF. The CDR3 bases are TGTGCCAGCACAGGGACAGATACGCAGTATTTT.

This clonotype has ten or more counts. V is TRBV7-6 and J is TRBJ2-3; 11 positions agree with TRBD2. The ends lost 2 bases at V and 8 bases at J; junction bases unmatched: 6. Germline assignment: CDR1 SGHVS and CDR2 FNYEAQ. The CDR3 has 15 amino acids. CDR3 DNA sequence: TGTGCCAGCAGCTTAATAGCGGGGGGGCAGGGTACGCAGTATTTT. This codes for CASSLIAGGQGTQYF.

This clonotype was observed at least ten times. The V call is TRBV18, the J call TRBJ2-7; the match to TRBD1 covers 9 bases. In germline, CDR1 is KGHSH, CDR2 LQKENI. The CDR3 runs to 15 residues. Germline trimming cut 1 base from V and 6 bases from J; bases unmatched to any gene: 7. The CDR3 DNA is TGTGCCAGCTCACCACAACCGGGACAGGGATCCGAGCAGTACGTC. Translated, it gives CASSPQPGQGSEQYV.

This clonotype came up many times. The V and J genes are TRBV7-8 and TRBJ2-1, with 7 bases lining up with TRBD2. CDR3 length: 15 residues. CDR1 and CDR2 (germline): SGHVS, FQNEAQ. Germline trimming cut 0 bases from V and 9 bases from J; bases unmatched to any gene: 8. The DNA for the CDR3 is TGTGCCAGCAGCTTAGCGTTCGGGGGGTCCACTGAGCAGTTCTTC. Translation gives CASSLAFGGSTEQFF.